The clone carrying this T cell receptor beta chain was recorded many times. The record originates from a study of patients and donors after allogeneic stem cell transplantation. From the RT-PCR reads, TCRdb called clonotypes with MiXCR, one entry per CDR3 protein. The sample has fewer than 250,000 distinct CDR3 sequences, over 12% seen once; the top ten hold 11%. CDR3 length equals 15 residues. Germline CDR1 and CDR2: SGHRS and YFSETQ. The V end lost 0 bases, the J end lost 0 bases, and 7 bases lay between the germline ends. The sample taken for sequencing was blood, either unsorted or a sorted T cell fraction (not recorded which). The chain joins TRBV5-1 to TRBJ1-5; D is ambiguous. This TCR was sampled from a human donor who was either an allogeneic HSCT recipient or a stem cell or donor lymphocyte infusion donor (not recorded which). It is not recorded whose cells these are; they may come from a transplant donor. CDR3 residues: CASSLGDYSNQPQHF. The DNA for the CDR3 is TGCGCCAGCAGCTTGGGGGATTATAGCAATCAGCCCCAGCATTTT.